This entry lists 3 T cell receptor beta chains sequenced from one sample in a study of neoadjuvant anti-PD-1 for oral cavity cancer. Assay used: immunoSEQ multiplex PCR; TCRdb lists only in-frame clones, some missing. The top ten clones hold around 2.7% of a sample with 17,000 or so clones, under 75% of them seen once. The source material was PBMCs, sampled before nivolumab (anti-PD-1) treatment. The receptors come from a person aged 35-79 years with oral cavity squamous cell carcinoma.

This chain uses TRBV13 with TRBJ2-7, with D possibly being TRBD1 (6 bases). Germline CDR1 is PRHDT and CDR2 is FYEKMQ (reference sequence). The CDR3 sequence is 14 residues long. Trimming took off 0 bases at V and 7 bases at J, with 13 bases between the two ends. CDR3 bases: TGTGCCAGCAGCTTAGGCGGACAGCGCTCGGAGCAGTACTTC. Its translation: CASSLGGQRSEQYF.

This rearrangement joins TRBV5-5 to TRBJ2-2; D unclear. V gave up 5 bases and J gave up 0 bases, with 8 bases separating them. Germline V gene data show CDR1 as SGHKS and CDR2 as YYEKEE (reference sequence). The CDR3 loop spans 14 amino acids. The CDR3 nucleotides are TGTGCCAGCAGATGGGGATCGAACACCGGGGAGCTGTTTTTT. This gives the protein CASRWGSNTGELFF.

CDR3 DNA: TGTGCCAGCAGAGTGGCTCCAGGGGGAGAGACCCAGTACTTC. Its translation is CASRVAPGGETQYF. The chain employs TRBV6-1 and TRBJ2-5; 7 positions match TRBD1. The V and J ends lost 6 bases and 4 bases, in that order; junction bases with no gene match: 8. The CDR3 spans 14 residues. In germline, CDR1 is MNHNS, CDR2 SASEGT.